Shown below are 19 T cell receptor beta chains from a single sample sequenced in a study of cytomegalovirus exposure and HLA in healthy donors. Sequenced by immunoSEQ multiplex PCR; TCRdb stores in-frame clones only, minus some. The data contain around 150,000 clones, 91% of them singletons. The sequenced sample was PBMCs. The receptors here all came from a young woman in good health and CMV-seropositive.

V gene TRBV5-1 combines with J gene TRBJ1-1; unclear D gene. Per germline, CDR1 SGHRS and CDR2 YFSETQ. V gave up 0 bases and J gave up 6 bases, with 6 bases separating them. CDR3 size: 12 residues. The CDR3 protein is CASSLGYSEAFF. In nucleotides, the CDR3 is TGCGCCAGCAGCTTGGGTTATTCTGAAGCTTTCTTT.

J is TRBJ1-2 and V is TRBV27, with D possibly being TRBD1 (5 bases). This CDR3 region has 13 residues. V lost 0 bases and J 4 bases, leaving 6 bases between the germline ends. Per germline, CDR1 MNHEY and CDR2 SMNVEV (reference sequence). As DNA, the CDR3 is TGTGCCAGCAGTTTATCGACAGCCTATGGCTACACCTTC. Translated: CASSLSTAYGYTF.

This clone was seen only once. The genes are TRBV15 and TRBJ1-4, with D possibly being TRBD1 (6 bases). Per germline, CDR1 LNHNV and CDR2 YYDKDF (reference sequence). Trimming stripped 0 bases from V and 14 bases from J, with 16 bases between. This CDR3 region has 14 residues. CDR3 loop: CATSRDRQGRGLFF. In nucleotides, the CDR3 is TGTGCCACCAGCAGAGATAGGCAGGGGAGAGGCCTGTTTTTT.

The CDR3 region has the DNA TGCGCCAGCAGCCCACGGGGGGGTGCTGGGGCCAACGTCCTGACTTTC. The encoded protein is CASSPRGGAGANVLTF. The chain joins TRBV5-1 to TRBJ2-6; 8 nucleotides align to TRBD2. The CDR3 loop spans 16 amino acids. Germline CDR1 is SGHRS and CDR2 is YFSETQ. V was clipped by 4 bases and J by 2 bases; unmatched bases: 5. Based on the CDR3 plus reference TRBV5-1 and TRBJ2-6, the full variable domain is KAGVTQTPRYLIKTRGQQVTLSCSPISGHRSVSWYQQTPGQGLQFLFEYFSETQRNKGNFPGRFSGRQFSNSRSEMNVSTLELGDSALYLCASSPRGGAGANVLTFGAGSRLTVL.

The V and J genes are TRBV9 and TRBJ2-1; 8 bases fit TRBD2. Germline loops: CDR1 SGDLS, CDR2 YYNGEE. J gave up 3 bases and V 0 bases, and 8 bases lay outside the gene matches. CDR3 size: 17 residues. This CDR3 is CASSVGGVAGFYNEQFF. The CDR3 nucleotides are TGTGCCAGCAGCGTAGGGGGCGTAGCGGGGTTCTACAATGAGCAGTTCTTC.

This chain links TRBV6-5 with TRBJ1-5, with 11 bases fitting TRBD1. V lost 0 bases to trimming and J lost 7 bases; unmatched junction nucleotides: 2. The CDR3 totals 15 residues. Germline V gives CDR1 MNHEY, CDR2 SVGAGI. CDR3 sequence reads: CASSYSGQGAQPQHF. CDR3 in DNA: TGTGCCAGCAGTTACTCAGGACAGGGGGCCCAGCCCCAGCATTTT.

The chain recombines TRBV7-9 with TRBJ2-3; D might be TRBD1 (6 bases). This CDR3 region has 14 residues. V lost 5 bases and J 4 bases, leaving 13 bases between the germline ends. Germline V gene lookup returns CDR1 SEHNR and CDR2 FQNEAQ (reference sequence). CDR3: CASSPRGDADTQYF. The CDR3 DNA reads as TGTGCCAGCAGCCCCAGGGGAGATGCAGATACGCAGTATTTT.

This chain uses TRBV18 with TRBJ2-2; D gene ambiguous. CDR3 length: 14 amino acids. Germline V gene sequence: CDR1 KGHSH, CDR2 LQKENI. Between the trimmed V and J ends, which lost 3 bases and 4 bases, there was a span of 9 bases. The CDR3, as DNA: TGTGCCAGCTCACCGCGCGTTGTCACCGGGGAGCTGTTTTTT. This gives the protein CASSPRVVTGELFF.

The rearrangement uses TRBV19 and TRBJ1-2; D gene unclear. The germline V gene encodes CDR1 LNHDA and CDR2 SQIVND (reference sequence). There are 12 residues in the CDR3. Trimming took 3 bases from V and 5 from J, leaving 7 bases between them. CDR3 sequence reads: CASSISGYGYTF. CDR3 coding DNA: TGTGCCAGTAGTATTTCAGGATATGGCTACACCTTC.

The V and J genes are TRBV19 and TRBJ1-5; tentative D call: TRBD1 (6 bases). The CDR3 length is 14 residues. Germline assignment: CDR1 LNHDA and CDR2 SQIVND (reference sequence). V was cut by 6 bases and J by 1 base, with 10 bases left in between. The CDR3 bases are TGTGCCAGTAGGGTGACAGGCAGCAATCAGCCCCAGCATTTT. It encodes CASRVTGSNQPQHF.

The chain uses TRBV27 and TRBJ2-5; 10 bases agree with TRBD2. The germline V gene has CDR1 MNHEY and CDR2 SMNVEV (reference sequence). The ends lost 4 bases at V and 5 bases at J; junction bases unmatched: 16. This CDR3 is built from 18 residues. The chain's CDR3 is CASSSLASGGTEGETQYF. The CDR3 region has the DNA TGTGCCAGCAGTTCCCTGGCTAGCGGGGGTACCGAGGGTGAGACCCAGTACTTC.

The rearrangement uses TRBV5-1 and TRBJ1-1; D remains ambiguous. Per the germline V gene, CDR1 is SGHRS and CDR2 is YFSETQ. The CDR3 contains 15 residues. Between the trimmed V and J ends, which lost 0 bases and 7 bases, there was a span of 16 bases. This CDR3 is CASSLESNRGSEAFF. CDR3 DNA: TGCGCCAGCAGCTTGGAATCGAACAGAGGGAGTGAAGCTTTCTTT. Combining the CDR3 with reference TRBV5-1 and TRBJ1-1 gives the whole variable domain KAGVTQTPRYLIKTRGQQVTLSCSPISGHRSVSWYQQTPGQGLQFLFEYFSETQRNKGNFPGRFSGRQFSNSRSEMNVSTLELGDSALYLCASSLESNRGSEAFFGQGTRLTVV.

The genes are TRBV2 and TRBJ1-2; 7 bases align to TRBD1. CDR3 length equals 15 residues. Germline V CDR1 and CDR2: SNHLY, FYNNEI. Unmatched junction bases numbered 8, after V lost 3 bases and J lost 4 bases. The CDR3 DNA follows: TGTGCCAGCAGTGACAGGGGGACGTATGGCTATGGCTACACCTTC. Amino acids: CASSDRGTYGYGYTF. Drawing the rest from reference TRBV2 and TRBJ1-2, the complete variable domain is EPEVTQTPSHQVTQMGQEVILRCVPISNHLYFYWYRQILGQKVEFLVSFYNNEISEKSEIFDDQFSVERPDGSNFTLKIRSTKLEDSAMYFCASSDRGTYGYGYTFGSGTRLTVV.

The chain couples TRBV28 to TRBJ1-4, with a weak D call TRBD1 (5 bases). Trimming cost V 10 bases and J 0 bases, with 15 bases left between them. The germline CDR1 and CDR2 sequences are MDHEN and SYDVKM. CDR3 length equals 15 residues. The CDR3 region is CATWGGRSTNEKLFF. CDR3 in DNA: TGTGCCACTTGGGGCGGAAGATCAACTAATGAAAAACTGTTTTTT.

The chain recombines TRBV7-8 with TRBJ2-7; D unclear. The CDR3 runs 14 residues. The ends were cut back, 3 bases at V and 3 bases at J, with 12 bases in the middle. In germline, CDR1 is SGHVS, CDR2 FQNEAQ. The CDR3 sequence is CASSFQALVYEQYF. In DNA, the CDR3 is TGTGCCAGCAGCTTTCAGGCACTGGTCTACGAGCAGTACTTC.

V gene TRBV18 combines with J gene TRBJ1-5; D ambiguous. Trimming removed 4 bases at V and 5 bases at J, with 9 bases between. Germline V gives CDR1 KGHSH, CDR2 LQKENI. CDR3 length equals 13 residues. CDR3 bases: TGTGCCAGCTCACAACATGAAGATCAGCCCCAGCATTTT. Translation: CASSQHEDQPQHF.

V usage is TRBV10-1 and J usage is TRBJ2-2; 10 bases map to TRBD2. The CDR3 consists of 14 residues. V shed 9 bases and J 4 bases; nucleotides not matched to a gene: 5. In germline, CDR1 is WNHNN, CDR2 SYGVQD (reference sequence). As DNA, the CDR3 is TGCGCCAGTGGTCTAGCGGGGGTCACCGGGGAGCTGTTTTTT. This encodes CASGLAGVTGELFF.

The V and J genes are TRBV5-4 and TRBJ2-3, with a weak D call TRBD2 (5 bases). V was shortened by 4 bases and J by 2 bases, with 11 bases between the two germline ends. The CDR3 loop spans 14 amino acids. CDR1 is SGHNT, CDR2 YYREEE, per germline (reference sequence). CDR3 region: CASSPQRFTDTQYF. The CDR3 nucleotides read TGTGCCAGCAGCCCACAGCGGTTCACAGATACGCAGTATTTT.

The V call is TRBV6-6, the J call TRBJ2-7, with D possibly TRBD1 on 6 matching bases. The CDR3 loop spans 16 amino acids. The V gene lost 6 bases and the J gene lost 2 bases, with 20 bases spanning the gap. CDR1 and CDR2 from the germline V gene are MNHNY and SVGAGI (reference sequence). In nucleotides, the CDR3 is TGTGCCAGCAGCCCCGGACAGAGCTCTCCCACCTACGAGCAGTACTTC. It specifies CASSPGQSSPTYEQYF.